This is a list of T cell receptor beta chains from one sample in a study of blood T cell repertoires in COVID-19. Sequencing used immunoSEQ multiplex PCR; TCRdb keeps in-frame clones, though not all of them. Of roughly 180,000 clones listed, roughly 80% were seen once; the top ten hold 12%. Material: PBMCs or T cells enriched from blood (not recorded which). Every receptor here comes from a man aged 35 to 55 who had recovered from COVID-19. CDR3s include the opening cysteine and the closing phenylalanine or tryptophan. Each record gives: D gene, V gene, clone size, J gene, CDR3 DNA, CDR3 protein. D genes are given only for firm matches. Only part of the rows carry a size: once, few, many, or a class if the clone is expanded.

D: TRBD1
V: TRBV5-6
size: .
J: TRBJ1-2
DNA: TGTGCCAGCAGCTTGTCGACAGGGACGGCGCGCTACACCTTC
CDR3: CASSLSTGTARYTF

D: .
V: TRBV29-1
size: once
J: TRBJ1-1
DNA: TGCAGCGTGGGTGTACAGGTGAACACTGAAGCTTTCTTT
CDR3: CSVGVQVNTEAFF

D: TRBD1
V: TRBV7-9
size: .
J: TRBJ1-2
DNA: TGTGCCAGCAGCCGTATGACAGGGCTCCAGGATGGCTACACCTTC
CDR3: CASSRMTGLQDGYTF

D: .
V: TRBV10-3
size: .
J: TRBJ1-1
DNA: TGTGCCATCAATGACGAGAAGAACACTGAAGCTTTCTTT
CDR3: CAINDEKNTEAFF

D: .
V: TRBV7-6
size: .
J: TRBJ1-5
DNA: TGTGCCAGCAGCCCAAACACCAATAGCAATCAGCCCCAGCATTTT
CDR3: CASSPNTNSNQPQHF

D: TRBD1
V: TRBV5-8
size: few
J: TRBJ1-1
DNA: TGTGCCAGCAGCTTGGGACAGGGGTTTGGAGGAGACGCTGAAGCTTTCTTT
CDR3: CASSLGQGFGGDAEAFF

D: .
V: TRBV5-1
size: .
J: TRBJ2-1
DNA: TGCGCCAGCCGAGGTGGGAGAAGTAGCGATGAGCAGTTCTTC
CDR3: CASRGGRSSDEQFF

D: .
V: TRBV18
size: .
J: TRBJ1-5
DNA: TGTGCCAGCTCACCACCGTCCACAAATCAGCCCCAGCATTTT
CDR3: CASSPPSTNQPQHF

D: .
V: TRBV19
size: .
J: TRBJ1-1
DNA: TGTGCCAGTAGTTCCGTACACTCATGGGGCGGTAGTGCAGCTTTCTTT
CDR3: CASSSVHSWGGSAAFF

D: .
V: TRBV11-3
size: few
J: TRBJ2-2
DNA: TGTGCCAGCAGCTTAGACAGGTCAGCCAGCATCGGGGAGCTGTTTTTT
CDR3: CASSLDRSASIGELFF

D: TRBD1
V: TRBV28
size: .
J: TRBJ1-2
DNA: TGTGCCAGCAGTCACAGGGGAATCTATGGCTACACCTTC
CDR3: CASSHRGIYGYTF

D: TRBD2
V: TRBV5-4
size: .
J: TRBJ2-3
DNA: TGTGCCAGCAGAACTGGCGGGCGGGACTACACAGATACGCAGTATTTT
CDR3: CASRTGGRDYTDTQYF

D: .
V: TRBV24-1
size: once
J: TRBJ1-4
DNA: TGTGCCACCAGTGACTCACAGGGAGCGGCTAATGAAAAACTGTTTTTT
CDR3: CATSDSQGAANEKLFF

D: TRBD2
V: TRBV24-1
size: .
J: TRBJ2-3
DNA: TGTGCCACCAGTGACCCAACGGGACTAGCGGGAGCTGATACGCAGTATTTT
CDR3: CATSDPTGLAGADTQYF

D: TRBD2
V: TRBV27
size: .
J: TRBJ2-5
DNA: TGTGCCAGCAGCTCGGGACTAGCGGGAGCCCCCTCCCAGACCCAGTACTTC
CDR3: CASSSGLAGAPSQTQYF

D: TRBD2
V: TRBV4-1
size: .
J: TRBJ2-1
DNA: TGCGCCAGCAGCCAAGATCCGGGGACTAGCGGATCATTCTACAATGAGCAGTTCTTC
CDR3: CASSQDPGTSGSFYNEQFF

D: TRBD1
V: TRBV19
size: .
J: TRBJ1-2
DNA: TGTGCCAGTAGTATAGTCAGGGACAGGGCATTGGTGGATGGCTACACCTTC
CDR3: CASSIVRDRALVDGYTF

D: TRBD1
V: TRBV7-2
size: .
J: TRBJ1-1
DNA: TGTGCCAGCAGCCGGGACAGGGGTTCAACTGAAGCTTTCTTT
CDR3: CASSRDRGSTEAFF

D: TRBD1
V: TRBV6-5
size: .
J: TRBJ1-4
DNA: TGTGCCAGCAGTTACTCCCGTGGACAGGGGAATGAAAAACTGTTTTTT
CDR3: CASSYSRGQGNEKLFF

D: .
V: TRBV9
size: .
J: TRBJ2-1
DNA: TGTGCCAGCAGCGTAACGGGATTGTACAATTATGAGCAGTTCTTC
CDR3: CASSVTGLYNYEQFF

D: .
V: TRBV28
size: .
J: TRBJ1-2
DNA: TGTGCCTCGCGGACGGGGGGTTATGGCTACACCTTC
CDR3: CASRTGGYGYTF

D: TRBD2
V: TRBV19
size: .
J: TRBJ2-3
DNA: TGTGCCAGTAAGGGAGGGCGCACAGATACGCAGTATTTT
CDR3: CASKGGRTDTQYF

D: .
V: TRBV19
size: .
J: TRBJ1-3
DNA: TGTGCCAGTAGTATAGAGCAGGGAATCGCTGGAAACACCATATATTTT
CDR3: CASSIEQGIAGNTIYF

D: .
V: TRBV19
size: .
J: TRBJ1-1
DNA: TGTGCCAGTAGTGAGGACAGCCAAGCTTTCTTT
CDR3: CASSEDSQAFF